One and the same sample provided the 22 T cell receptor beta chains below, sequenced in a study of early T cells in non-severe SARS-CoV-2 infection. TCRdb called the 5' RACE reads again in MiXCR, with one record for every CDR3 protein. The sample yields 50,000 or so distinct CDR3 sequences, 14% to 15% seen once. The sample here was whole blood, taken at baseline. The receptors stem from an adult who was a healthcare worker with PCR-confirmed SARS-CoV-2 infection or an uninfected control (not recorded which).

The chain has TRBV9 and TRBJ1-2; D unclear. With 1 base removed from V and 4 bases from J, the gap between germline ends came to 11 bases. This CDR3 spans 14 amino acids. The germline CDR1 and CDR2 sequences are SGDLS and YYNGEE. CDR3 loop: CASSVLQARYGYTF. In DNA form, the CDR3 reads TGTGCCAGCAGCGTACTCCAGGCGCGCTATGGCTACACCTTC.

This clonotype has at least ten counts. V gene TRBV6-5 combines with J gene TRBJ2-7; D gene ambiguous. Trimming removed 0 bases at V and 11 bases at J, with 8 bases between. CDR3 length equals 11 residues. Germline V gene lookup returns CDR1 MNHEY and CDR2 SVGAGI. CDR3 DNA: TGTGCCAGCAGTTACTCGAACTCGGAGTACTTC. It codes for CASSYSNSEYF.

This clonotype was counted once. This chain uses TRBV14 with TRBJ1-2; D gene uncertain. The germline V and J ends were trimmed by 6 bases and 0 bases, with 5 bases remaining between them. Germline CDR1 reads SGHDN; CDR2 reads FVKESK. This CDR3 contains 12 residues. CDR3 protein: CASSGPNYGYTF. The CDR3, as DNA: TGTGCCAGCAGTGGCCCTAACTATGGCTACACCTTC.

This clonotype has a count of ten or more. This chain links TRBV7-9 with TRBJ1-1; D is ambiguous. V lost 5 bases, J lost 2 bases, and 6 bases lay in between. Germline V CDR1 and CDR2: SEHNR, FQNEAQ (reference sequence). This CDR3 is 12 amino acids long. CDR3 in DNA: TGTGCCAGCAGCCTCATTAACACTGAAGCTTTCTTT. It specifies CASSLINTEAFF.

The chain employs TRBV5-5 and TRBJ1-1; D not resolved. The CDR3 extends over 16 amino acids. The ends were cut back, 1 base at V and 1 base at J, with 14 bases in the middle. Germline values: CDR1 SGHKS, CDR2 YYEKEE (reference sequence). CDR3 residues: CASSLIPGRKNTEAFF. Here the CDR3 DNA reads TGTGCCAGCAGCTTGATACCTGGACGGAAGAACACTGAAGCTTTCTTT.

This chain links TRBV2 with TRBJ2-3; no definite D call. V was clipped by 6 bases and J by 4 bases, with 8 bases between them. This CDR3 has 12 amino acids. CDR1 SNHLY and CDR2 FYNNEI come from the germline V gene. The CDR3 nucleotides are TGTGCCAGCAGCGCTCCGCCAGATACGCAGTATTTT. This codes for CASSAPPDTQYF.

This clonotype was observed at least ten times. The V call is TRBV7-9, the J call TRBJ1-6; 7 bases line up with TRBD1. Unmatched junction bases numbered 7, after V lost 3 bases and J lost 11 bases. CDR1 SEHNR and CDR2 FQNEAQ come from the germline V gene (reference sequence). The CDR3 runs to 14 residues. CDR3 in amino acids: CASSFTGADTPLHF. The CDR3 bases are TGTGCCAGCAGCTTTACAGGGGCGGATACACCCCTCCACTTT.

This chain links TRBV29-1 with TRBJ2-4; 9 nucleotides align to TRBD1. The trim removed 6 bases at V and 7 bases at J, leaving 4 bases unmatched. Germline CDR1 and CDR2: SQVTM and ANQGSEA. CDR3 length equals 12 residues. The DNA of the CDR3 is TGCAGCGTGGCCGGGACAGGGAACATTCAGTACTTC. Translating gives CSVAGTGNIQYF.

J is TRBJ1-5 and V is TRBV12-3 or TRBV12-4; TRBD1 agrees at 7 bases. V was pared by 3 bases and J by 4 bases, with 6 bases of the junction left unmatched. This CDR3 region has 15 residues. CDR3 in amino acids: CASSFGTANNQPQHF. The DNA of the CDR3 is TGTGCCAGCAGTTTCGGGACAGCGAATAATCAGCCCCAGCATTTT.

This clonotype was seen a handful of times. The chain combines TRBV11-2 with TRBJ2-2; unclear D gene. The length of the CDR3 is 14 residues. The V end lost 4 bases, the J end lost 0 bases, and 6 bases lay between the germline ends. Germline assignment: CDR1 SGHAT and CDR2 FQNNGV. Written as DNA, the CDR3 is TGTGCCAGCAGCTGGGCCACGAACACCGGGGAGCTGTTTTTT. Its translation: CASSWATNTGELFF.

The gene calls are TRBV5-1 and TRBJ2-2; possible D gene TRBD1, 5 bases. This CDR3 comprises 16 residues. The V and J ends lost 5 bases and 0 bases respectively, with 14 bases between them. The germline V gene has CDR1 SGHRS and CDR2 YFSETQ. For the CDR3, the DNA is TGCGCCAGCAGGTTCGACAGCCCCGCGAACACCGGGGAGCTGTTTTTT. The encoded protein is CASRFDSPANTGELFF.

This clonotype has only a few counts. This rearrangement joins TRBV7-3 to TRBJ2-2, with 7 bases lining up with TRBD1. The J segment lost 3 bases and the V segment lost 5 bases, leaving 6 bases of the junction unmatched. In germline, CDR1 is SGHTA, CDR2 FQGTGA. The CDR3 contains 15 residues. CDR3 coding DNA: TGTGCCAGCAGCATCACCGGGACAGACACCGGGGAGCTGTTTTTT. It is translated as CASSITGTDTGELFF.

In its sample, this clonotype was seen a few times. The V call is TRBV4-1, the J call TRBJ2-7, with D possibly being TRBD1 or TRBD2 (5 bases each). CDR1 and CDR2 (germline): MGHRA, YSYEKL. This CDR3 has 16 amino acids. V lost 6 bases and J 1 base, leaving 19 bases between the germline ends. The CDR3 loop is CASRDLWGRGSYEQYF. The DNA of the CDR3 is TGCGCCAGCAGAGACCTTTGGGGGAGAGGATCCTACGAGCAGTACTTC.

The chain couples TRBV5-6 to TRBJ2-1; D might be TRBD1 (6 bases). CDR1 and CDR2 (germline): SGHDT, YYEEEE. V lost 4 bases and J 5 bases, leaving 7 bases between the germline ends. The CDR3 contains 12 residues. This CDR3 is CASSHRDNEQFF. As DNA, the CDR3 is TGTGCCAGCAGCCACAGGGACAATGAGCAGTTCTTC. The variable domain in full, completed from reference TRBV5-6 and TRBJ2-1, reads DAGVTQSPTHLIKTRGQQVTLRCSPKSGHDTVSWYQQALGQGPQFIFQYYEEEERQRGNFPDRFSGHQFPNYSSELNVNALLLGDSALYLCASSHRDNEQFFGPGTRLTVL.

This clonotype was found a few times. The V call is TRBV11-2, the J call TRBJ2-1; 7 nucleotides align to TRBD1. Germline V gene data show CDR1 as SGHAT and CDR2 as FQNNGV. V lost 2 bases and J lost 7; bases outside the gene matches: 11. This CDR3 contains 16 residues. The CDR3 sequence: CASSLYQPGTDNEQFF. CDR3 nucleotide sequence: TGTGCCAGCAGCTTATATCAACCCGGGACAGATAATGAGCAGTTCTTC.

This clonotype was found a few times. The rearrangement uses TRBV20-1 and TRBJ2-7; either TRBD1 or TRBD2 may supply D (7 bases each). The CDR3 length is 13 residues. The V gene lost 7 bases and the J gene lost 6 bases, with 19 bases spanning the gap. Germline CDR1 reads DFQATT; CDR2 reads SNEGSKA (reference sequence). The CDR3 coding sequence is TGCAGTGTAGTAAGCGCAGGGGGGGCCGAGCAGTACTTC. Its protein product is CSVVSAGGAEQYF.

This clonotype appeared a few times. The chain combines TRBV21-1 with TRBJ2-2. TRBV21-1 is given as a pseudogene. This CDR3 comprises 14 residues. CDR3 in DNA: TGTGCCAGCACGGCAGACTCGAACACCGGGGAGCTGTTTTTT. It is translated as CASTADSNTGELFF.

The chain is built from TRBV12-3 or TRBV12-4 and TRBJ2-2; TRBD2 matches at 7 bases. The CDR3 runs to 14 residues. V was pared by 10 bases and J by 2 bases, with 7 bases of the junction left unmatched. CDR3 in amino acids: CATAAGENTGELFF. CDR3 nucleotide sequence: TGTGCCACCGCTGCGGGGGAAAACACCGGGGAGCTGTTTTTT.

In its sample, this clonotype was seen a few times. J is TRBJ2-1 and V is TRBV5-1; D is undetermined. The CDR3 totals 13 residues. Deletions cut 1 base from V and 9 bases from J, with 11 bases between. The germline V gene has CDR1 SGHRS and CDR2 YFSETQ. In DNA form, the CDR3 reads TGCGCCAGCAGCTTGACATACGGCAGTGAGCAGTTCTTC. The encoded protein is CASSLTYGSEQFF.

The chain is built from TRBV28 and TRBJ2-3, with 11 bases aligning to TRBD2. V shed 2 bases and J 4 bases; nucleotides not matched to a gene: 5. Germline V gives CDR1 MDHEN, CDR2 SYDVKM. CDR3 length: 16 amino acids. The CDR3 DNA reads TGTGCCAGCAGTTTAGCGGGTAGCGGGAGGGCAGATACGCAGTATTTT. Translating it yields CASSLAGSGRADTQYF.

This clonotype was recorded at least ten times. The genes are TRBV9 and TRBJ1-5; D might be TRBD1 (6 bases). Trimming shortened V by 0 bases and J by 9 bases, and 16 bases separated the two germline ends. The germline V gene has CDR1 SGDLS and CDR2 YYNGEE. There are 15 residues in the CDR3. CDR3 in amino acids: CASSVGPGDGGPQHF. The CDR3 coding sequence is TGTGCCAGCAGCGTAGGGCCAGGGGATGGAGGGCCCCAGCATTTT.

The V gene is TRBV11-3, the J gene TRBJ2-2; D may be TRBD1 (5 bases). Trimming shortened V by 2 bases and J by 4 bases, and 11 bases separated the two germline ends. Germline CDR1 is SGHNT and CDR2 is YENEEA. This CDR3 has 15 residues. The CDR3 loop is CASSLLSQGTGELFF. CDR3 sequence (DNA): TGTGCCAGCAGCTTATTGAGTCAGGGCACCGGGGAGCTGTTTTTT.